This T cell receptor beta chain is drawn from a study of cytomegalovirus exposure and HLA in healthy donors (dated by TCRdb to 2016 to 2017). For context, the study as a whole: An earlier analysis of roughly 500 of the donors reported roughly 300 Gb of sequence data and 95 million to 140 million unique TCR beta sequences obtained from about 179 million T cells. The number of donors typed differed by locus, with about 629-640 for A, B, C, DRB1 and DQB1, roughly 520 for DQA1, 600 to 610 for DPA1, and 450 to 480 for DPB1. Among the roughly 430 genotyped donors, approximately 77% belonged to the genetic ancestry cluster associated with self-reported Caucasian donors. Across some 400 genotyped donors of the cohort, an average of roughly 200,000 unique TCR beta nucleotide sequences per donor were sequenced, and approximately 17% of those sequences were non-productive. All discovery cohort repertoires had been generated using a single sequencing platform. The study combined high-throughput TCR immunosequencing, statistical association of individual TCRs with disease status, and machine learning to predict cytomegalovirus infection status. The later analysis used no new phenotypic data to find candidate immune exposures, relying instead on TCR beta sequences and their occurrence across donors. Donor age, sex, ethnicity and CMV serostatus were compiled together with the repertoire data. A later genetic analysis took genome-wide SNP genotypes for 398 of the 666 donors and used that subset as a discovery cohort. Along with the roughly 700-subject first cohort, a separate validation cohort of approximately 110 different subjects was used. The study aimed to test whether signatures of past pathogen exposure could be identified by cataloging public T cell receptors. Five DR-DQ haplotypes were handled as single units for association and clustering because linkage in the cohort was strong. In an earlier analysis of a few hundred of the donors, high-throughput TCR beta sequencing was used to judge whether each TCR beta V gene segment behaved as functional or pseudogenic. In a later analysis, previously published TCR beta repertoires from 666 donors were re-analyzed and high-resolution HLA genotyping was added so that TCR occurrence patterns could be studied. Using immunosequencing, the study profiled T cell repertoires from fewer than 700 subjects and related those repertoires to cytomegalovirus serostatus. Approximately 300 gigabases of sequencing data and roughly 81 million unique TCR sequences made up an early release that covered 640 HLA-typed donors. HLA typing covered class I and class II loci at four-digit resolution.

In total, roughly 670 healthy bone marrow donors made up the cohort. At the time of sampling, all cohort members were nominally healthy, though unrecorded immune exposures were likely present. The donor was CMV seropositive and belonged to the group of 270 or so seropositive cohort members. A peripheral blood sample was provided by each donor, and peripheral blood mononuclear cells were used for TCR beta sequencing. Genomic DNA was extracted from the blood cell samples with the Qiagen DNeasy Blood Extraction Kit. As regards this clone: Its antigen is unknown. No qualities accompany the bases; no much larger clone lies one base away.

Library preparation used the immunoSEQ multiplex PCR assay. For the multiplex PCR, a mixture combining 60 forward primers for TCR Vbeta segments and 13 reverse primers for TCR Jbeta segments was used. The CDR3 region of rearranged TCR beta genes was amplified from genomic DNA by a multiplex PCR assay. Amplified TCR beta libraries were sequenced as 87-base-pair reads on the Illumina HiSeq System. For the original study's pipeline: A later analysis counted tens of millions of unique TCR beta chains across the 666 repertoires, and around 9.9 million of these chains were shared by at least two donors. Raw reads were error-corrected and collapsed into unique sequences with a nearest-neighbor algorithm that merged closely related sequences to remove PCR and sequencing errors. To assign V, D and J gene segments, CDR3 sequences were aligned to IMGT reference sequences. For a sequence to be retained, a match of at least six nucleotides was required to both a V gene segment and a J gene segment. A rearrangement was called productive if the CDR3 had no stop codons and remained in frame with V and J, and every other rearrangement was called non-productive. Following IMGT convention, CDR3 was defined as the stretch from the second conserved V-encoded cysteine up to the conserved J-encoded phenylalanine. The earlier analysis of 500 to 650 of the donors excluded any sequence lacking an unambiguous match to a single V gene segment. In an earlier analysis of approximately 560 of the donors, a V segment was called functional when productive rearrangements were above 56.7%, and segregating when the standard deviation between donors exceeded 5%. A statistical classification framework was developed to diagnose cytomegalovirus status using the catalog of TCR beta chain sequences. In a later analysis, TCR nucleotide sequences were compared against IMGT/GENE-DB human TR gene sequences so that V and J genes could be assigned. The TCRdist pipeline was used in a later analysis to assign CDR3 sequences and most-parsimonious VDJ recombination scenarios. In a later analysis, each TCR beta chain was defined by its CDR3 amino acid sequence together with its V-gene family, and reads without a unique V-gene family were excluded. A later analysis removed roughly 590 highly shared, low-generation-probability nucleotide sequences to deal with suspected cross-contamination and a sequencing artifact. For each public chain, a later analysis derived a clonal expansion index from normalized ranks of inferred template counts within each repertoire. In a later analysis, generation probabilities were computed with a VDJ recombination model fitted to out-of-frame rearrangements, and the resulting probabilities were checked against IGoR. Hypergeometric tests were used in a later analysis to score TCR-TCR, TCR-HLA and TCR-CMV co-occurrence, with a repertoire-size bias correction applied to the TCR pairs. A later analysis estimated false discovery rates by permuting HLA or CMV assignments 20 times. In a later analysis, co-occurring TCRs were grouped using DBSCAN, with TCRdist sequence similarity added in when clustering inside HLA-allele-positive subsets. Repertoires with fewer than 30,000 or more than 120,000 public chains, plus five repertoires with anomalous nucleotide sharing, were excluded from co-occurrence clustering. TCRdb mirrors the immuneACCESS table, restricted to in-frame sequences. Some clones are absent from its copies; in checked studies, under half trace to an unresolved V gene, and the reason for the others is unknown. The V and J calls and clone size are taken from that table; D and trimming were inferred from the DNA. Within this sample are 100,000 or so clones, with more than 75% of them counted one time only. 4% to 5.5% of the sample rests with the top ten.

The germline V gene supplies CDR1 SGHRS and CDR2 YFSETQ. V lost 0 bases and J lost 6 bases, and the count of bases not matched to a germline gene is 3. The CDR3 numbers 14 residues from cysteine through phenylalanine. Only the CDR3 DNA is retained, 42 bases long and in frame from the first base. Findings and caveats that apply to the study as a whole: Immune exposure information for the cohort was limited to CMV serostatus. Because HLA typing was unavailable for some donors at each locus, only the typed subset was used in association tests. Some IMGT-functional V segments, including TRBV6-2 and TRBV6-3, could not be distinguished by the 87-base-pair reads and were therefore excluded. Sequencing depth was assumed to be roughly uniform across donors in the presence/absence analyses, though that assumption may not hold. Because counts were too low, some 16 rarely observed V segments, including chromosome 9 orphons, were excluded from the earlier analysis of 587 of the donors. A total of fewer than 200 TCR beta chains were listed by the study as associated with cytomegalovirus. Assigning TCR associations to individual alleles was difficult when HLA alleles, especially DR and DQ, strongly co-occurred. A cluster of highly shared sequence variants was judged likely to be a technical artifact of the sequencing pipeline. According to a later genetic analysis, donors in an Asian-associated ancestry cluster had fewer N-insertions in productive TCRs than the approximately 650-donor mean. An earlier analysis of approximately 500 of the donors showed that most TCR beta V segments appeared in productive rearrangements either about 87% or about 30% of the time, which broadly matched IMGT annotations. Linkage disequilibrium might explain the correlated functional status among segregating V segments, but an unknown experimental factor could not be excluded. A further reported finding was that TCR beta sequences accurately predicted the HLA-A and HLA-B alleles for most subjects in the first cohort. This cohort had only TCR beta chains sequenced, and the lack of alpha or paired-chain data limited which features could be detected. The authors suggested that the approach could potentially be extended to other disease states and immunological phenotypes. A later analysis found that TCR association rates varied across HLA loci, with DRB1 alleles showing the most associated TCRs and HLA-C alleles the fewest. Several of the top co-occurrence clusters appeared to be linked to parvovirus B19, influenza, CMV and Epstein-Barr virus, according to a later analysis. Three of the identified cytomegalovirus-associated TCR beta chains were confirmed in vitro to be specific for cytomegalovirus antigens. In a later genetic analysis, a missense DCLRE1C variant was associated with V-gene and J-gene trimming of TCR beta chains, and the association was replicated in an independent cohort. In a later analysis, HLA-associated TCR beta chains were found to be more clonally expanded and to have lower generation probabilities than equally common non-associated chains. A later analysis associated about 18,000 TCR beta sequences with specific HLA alleles at a false discovery rate of 0.05. Most TCR sequences were observed very rarely across donors, whereas some public TCRs were present in many individuals. According to a later analysis, most CMV-associated TCR beta chains appeared to be HLA-restricted, and the HLA associations seemed to be driven largely by CMV exposure. The classifier was reported to diagnose cytomegalovirus status with high specificity and sensitivity in both the original and validation cohorts.

This clonotype was obtained from a man in his thirties or forties in good health and CMV-seropositive. The sequenced sample consisted of PBMCs. The sequence links TRBV5-1 to TRBJ1-5; TRBD1 matches 7 bases in the middle. The CDR3 in this case is CASSLEAGGQPQHF. The bases are TGCGCCAGCAGCTTGGAGGCAGGGGGTCAGCCCCAGCATTTT.